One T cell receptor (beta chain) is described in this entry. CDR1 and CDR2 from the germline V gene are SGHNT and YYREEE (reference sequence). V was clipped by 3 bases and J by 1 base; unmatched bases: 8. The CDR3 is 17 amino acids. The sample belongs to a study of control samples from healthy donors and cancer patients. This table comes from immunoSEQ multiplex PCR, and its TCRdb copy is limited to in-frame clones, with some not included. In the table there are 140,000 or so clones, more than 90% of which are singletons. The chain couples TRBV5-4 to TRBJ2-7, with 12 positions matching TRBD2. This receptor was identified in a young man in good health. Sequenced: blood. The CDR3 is CASSSPWTSGDSYEQYF. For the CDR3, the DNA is TGTGCCAGCAGCTCACCCTGGACTAGCGGGGATTCCTACGAGCAGTACTTC. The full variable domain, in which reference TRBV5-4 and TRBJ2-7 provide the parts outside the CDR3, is ETGVTQSPTHLIKTRGQQVTLRCSSQSGHNTVSWYQQALGQGPQFIFQYYREEENGRGNFPPRFSGLQFPNYSSELNVNALELDDSALYLCASSSPWTSGDSYEQYFGPGTRLTVT.